These T cell receptor beta chains were read from a single sample in a study of T-cell reconstitution after alpha-beta-depleted transplantation in children. Via MiXCR, TCRdb re-called the PCR reads, giving one row per CDR3 protein. The sample holds under 450,000 distinct CDR3 sequences, about a sixth seen once. Sequences were derived from PBMCs, mostly from graft donor cells, sampled 360 days after TCRalphabeta/CD19-depleted stem cell transplant. The receptors stem from a boy younger than two who had a stem cell transplant for Wiskott-Aldrich syndrome, so the T cells may come from the graft donor. CDR3s leave out the opening cysteine and the closing phenylalanine or tryptophan. D genes are given only for firm matches.

V gene	D gene	J gene	CDR3 length	CDR3 protein
TRBV27	TRBD1	TRBJ2-3	11	ASSWDREDTQY
TRBV6-5	TRBD2	TRBJ2-7	12	ASSYWEGSYEQY
TRBV28	TRBD1	TRBJ2-1	14	ASNSPGTGSHNEQF
TRBV4-3	.	TRBJ2-3	12	ASSRRGITDTQY
TRBV12-3/TRBV12-4	.	TRBJ2-7	13	ASSARVGLLKEQY
TRBV12-3/TRBV12-4	.	TRBJ1-5	10	ASSLALQAQH
TRBV10-2	.	TRBJ2-7	12	ASSRPGGTYEQY
TRBV4-1	.	TRBJ2-7	13	ASSQDNIPSYEQY
TRBV7-9	.	TRBJ1-1	9	ASRTLAEAF
TRBV6-1	.	TRBJ2-5	12	ASSVPLAWETQY
TRBV2	TRBD2	TRBJ2-3	12	ASGGLVRTDTQY
TRBV11-2	TRBD1	TRBJ2-1	13	ASSFKTGATNEQF
TRBV12-3/TRBV12-4	TRBD2	TRBJ2-7	14	ASSTGGRKARTEQY
TRBV11-1	TRBD2	TRBJ2-1	16	ASSPGLAGARSYNEQF
TRBV5-1	.	TRBJ2-5	12	ASSRNRERETQY
TRBV5-1	.	TRBJ2-1	13	ASSSPTRPTNEQF
TRBV5-1	TRBD2	TRBJ2-2	14	ASSRRLAGATGELF
TRBV30	.	TRBJ1-5	12	AWSVGKGDQPQH
TRBV19	.	TRBJ2-3	9	ATQRTDTQY
TRBV7-9	TRBD2	TRBJ2-1	13	ASSFASGRRDEQF
TRBV5-6	TRBD2	TRBJ2-3	14	ASSPAGSGRRDTQY
TRBV20-1	.	TRBJ2-5	12	SAKQPGRQETQY
TRBV5-6	TRBD1	TRBJ2-7	13	ASSPTPGSRGEQY
TRBV5-1	.	TRBJ2-2	15	ASSWQGANANTGELF